The next 13 T cell receptor beta chains were all read from a single sample in a study of beta chain features in type 1 diabetes. Expressed TCRB transcripts were sequenced because the isolated RNA had all been reverse transcribed beforehand. The repertoire was sequenced with immunoSEQ multiplex PCR; TCRdb's copy has only in-frame clones and lacks some. The sample consists of more than 140,000 clones, around a tenth of them appearing once. Sequencing used central memory CD4+ T cells from blood. These receptors all stem from a woman aged 40 to 50 in good health.

In its sample, this clone was seen a few times. This chain joins TRBV7-9 and TRBJ2-3, with 11 bases aligning to TRBD2. The CDR3 sequence is 16 residues long. V was pared by 5 bases and J by 3 bases, with 7 bases of the junction left unmatched. Germline CDR1 SEHNR, CDR2 FQNEAQ (reference sequence). The CDR3 DNA reads TGTGCCAGCAGCCTCCAGACTAGCGGGGCTACAGATACGCAGTATTTT. Encoded protein: CASSLQTSGATDTQYF.

The gene calls are TRBV19 and TRBJ2-5, with D maybe TRBD2 (7 bases). Trimming stripped 5 bases from V and 5 bases from J, with 27 bases between. Germline CDR1 is LNHDA and CDR2 is SQIVND (reference sequence). The CDR3 length is 18 residues. CDR3 region: CASSFQGGATGQVETQYF. The CDR3 DNA is TGTGCCAGTAGTTTCCAAGGGGGGGCAACCGGTCAAGTGGAGACCCAGTACTTC.

This clone occurred a few times. This chain links TRBV27 with TRBJ2-7, with D possibly matching TRBD1 (6 bases). Germline V gene sequence: CDR1 MNHEY, CDR2 SMNVEV (reference sequence). Trimming pared 3 bases from V and 0 bases from J, leaving 9 bases between. This CDR3 has 14 residues. CDR3 region: CASSFTGLSYEQYF. The CDR3 region has the DNA TGTGCCAGCAGTTTTACAGGGCTCTCCTACGAGCAGTACTTC.

This clone was picked up a small number of times. The chain links TRBV6-1 to TRBJ1-3, with a possible D match to TRBD1 (5 bases). The CDR3 has 15 amino acids. Germline CDR1 reads MNHNS; CDR2 reads SASEGT. The V and J ends lost 3 bases and 1 base respectively, with 10 bases between them. CDR3 nucleotide sequence: TGTGCCAGCAGTGAGCGCCGGGGGTCTGGAAACACCATATATTTT. Translated, it gives CASSERRGSGNTIYF.

A few counts support this clone. V and J are TRBV4-2 and TRBJ1-6, with 12 bases aligning to TRBD1. The trim removed 0 bases at V and 10 bases at J, leaving 4 bases unmatched. Germline loops: CDR1 LGHNA, CDR2 YNFKEQ. This CDR3 comprises 16 residues. The CDR3 region has the DNA TGTGCCAGCAGCCAAGATTGGGACAGGGGGCAGTCACCCCTCCACTTT. Translating it yields CASSQDWDRGQSPLHF.

This clone was counted only a few times. CDR3 bases: TGTGCCATCAGCCACGGACAGGGGGCAAATACCGGGGAGCTGTTTTTT. Translating gives CAISHGQGANTGELFF. V usage is TRBV10-3 and J usage is TRBJ2-2; 11 nucleotides match TRBD1. CDR3 length: 16 amino acids. Germline V gives CDR1 ENHRY, CDR2 SYGVKD. V dropped 6 bases and J dropped 5; count of bases not matched to a gene: 8.

This clone has ten or more counts. V and J are TRBV14 and TRBJ2-7; tentative D call: TRBD1 (5 bases). The CDR3 totals 13 residues. CDR1 is SGHDN, CDR2 FVKESK, per germline. The V end was cut by 3 bases, the J end by 5 bases, with 11 bases between. DNA of the CDR3: TGTGCCAGCAGCCAGGCAGGGTCCCACGAGCAGTACTTC. Protein product: CASSQAGSHEQYF.

This clone was found a few times. V usage is TRBV7-9 and J usage is TRBJ2-6; TRBD1 matches 11 bases. The CDR3 covers 17 residues. CDR1 is SEHNR, CDR2 FQNEAQ, per germline (reference sequence). V lost 5 bases to trimming and J lost 2 bases; unmatched junction nucleotides: 5. The CDR3 sequence is CASSTGQGEAGANVLTF. For the CDR3, the DNA is TGTGCCAGCAGCACGGGACAGGGGGAAGCTGGGGCCAACGTCCTGACTTTC.

This clone has just a few counts. This chain links TRBV7-2 with TRBJ2-1; TRBD1 matches 7 bases. J lost 3 bases, V lost 5 bases, and 10 bases had no gene match. Germline V gene lookup returns CDR1 SGHTA and CDR2 FQGNSA. The CDR3 consists of 16 residues. The CDR3 protein is CASSTRKGAYYNEQFF. As DNA, the CDR3 is TGTGCCAGCAGCACCCGAAAGGGGGCCTACTACAATGAGCAGTTCTTC.

This clone was seen a handful of times. The chain is built from TRBV5-1 and TRBJ1-1; D is undetermined. This CDR3 has 14 amino acids. Germline V gene lookup returns CDR1 SGHRS and CDR2 YFSETQ. The V gene lost 0 bases and the J gene lost 1 base, with 7 bases spanning the gap. CDR3 residues: CASSLARGNTEAFF. Written as DNA, the CDR3 is TGCGCCAGCAGCTTGGCCCGGGGGAACACTGAAGCTTTCTTT.

This clone appeared a few times. J is TRBJ1-1 and V is TRBV19; 7 bases are a match to TRBD1. J was trimmed by 4 bases and V by 3 bases; bases with no gene match: 2. The CDR3 loop spans 13 amino acids. CDR1 LNHDA and CDR2 SQIVND come from the germline V gene (reference sequence). The DNA of the CDR3 is TGTGCCAGTAGTATCACAGGGGCCACTGAAGCTTTCTTT. Its translation is CASSITGATEAFF.

The rearrangement joins TRBV7-2 to TRBJ2-1; TRBD2 matches at 10 bases. CDR1 and CDR2 (germline): SGHTA, FQGNSA. CDR3 length equals 15 residues. J gave up 3 bases and V 4 bases, and 3 bases lay outside the gene matches. The CDR3 is CASSSSGGGYNEQFF. CDR3 nucleotide sequence: TGTGCCAGCAGCTCCAGCGGGGGGGGCTACAATGAGCAGTTCTTC.

The rearrangement links TRBV4-1 to TRBJ2-1, with 12 bases matching TRBD2. Germline lookup yields CDR1 MGHRA and CDR2 YSYEKL. The CDR3 sequence is 20 residues long. Trimming cost V 1 base and J 0 bases; bases outside gene matches: 10. For the CDR3, the DNA is TGCGCCAGCAGCCAAGTCGGGCTAGCGGGGGGGCAGAGCTCCTACAATGAGCAGTTCTTC. Translating gives CASSQVGLAGGQSSYNEQFF.